Listed below are T cell receptor beta chains from one sample, sequenced in a study of PD-1 blockade in classical Hodgkin lymphoma. Assay: immunoSEQ multiplex PCR; the TCRdb copy retains only in-frame clones and omits some. The sample has some 9,100 clones; 65% to 90% are singletons. Sequencing used CD8+ T cells from blood. The receptor source for this set is a human donor with classical Hodgkin lymphoma. Each CDR3 is given with its conserved first and last residue. Fields, in order: D gene, clone size, J gene, V gene, CDR3 protein, CDR3 DNA. A D gene is named only where the DNA matches it firmly. A clone size is listed for some rows: how often the clone was seen (once, few, many), or a class if it is expanded.

>.|.|TRBJ2-1|TRBV6-5
CASSYGRLFLDEQFF
TGTGCCAGCAGTTACGGGAGACTATTTTTGGATGAGCAGTTCTTC
>.|.|TRBJ2-7|TRBV5-6
CASSLSPESYEQYF
TGTGCCAGCAGCTTGTCCCCAGAGTCCTACGAGCAGTACTTC
>TRBD1|.|TRBJ2-7|TRBV6-6
CASSLQGPEQYF
TGTGCCAGCAGTCTACAGGGGCCCGAGCAGTACTTC
>.|.|TRBJ2-7|TRBV7-6
CASSLWGREQYF
TGTGCCAGCAGCTTATGGGGACGCGAGCAGTACTTC
>TRBD1|.|TRBJ2-7|TRBV11-2
CASSRDRGEQYF
TGTGCCAGCAGCCGTGACAGGGGCGAGCAGTACTTC
>.|.|TRBJ1-6|TRBV4-1
CASSLGREDSPLHF
TGCGCCAGCAGCCTCGGCCGGGAAGATTCACCCCTCCACTTT
>TRBD1|.|TRBJ2-7|TRBV5-6
CASSLEAVFGTAVYEQYF
TGTGCCAGCAGCTTGGAGGCGGTGTTTGGGACAGCCGTTTACGAGCAGTACTTC
>.|.|TRBJ2-1|TRBV2
CASSGPRAIYNEQFF
TGTGCCAGCAGTGGTCCCAGGGCGATATACAATGAGCAGTTCTTC
>.|.|TRBJ1-2|TRBV6-6
CATGTAGYTF
TGTGCCACCGGAACCGCTGGCTACACCTTC
>TRBD2|.|TRBJ2-3|TRBV4-3
CASQTSGESDTQYF
TGCGCCAGCCAAACTAGCGGGGAGTCAGATACGCAGTATTTT
>.|few|TRBJ1-6|TRBV2
CASRVSYNSPLHF
TGTGCCAGCAGGGTCTCCTATAATTCACCCCTCCACTTT
>TRBD2|.|TRBJ2-2|TRBV2
CASRASGGPGELFF
TGTGCCAGCAGGGCTAGCGGGGGTCCCGGGGAGCTGTTTTTT
>.|.|TRBJ2-1|TRBV12-5
CASDSPGAGRNEQFF
TGTGCTAGTGACTCCCCAGGGGCTGGCCGCAATGAGCAGTTCTTC
>.|.|TRBJ2-5|TRBV7-2
CASSPSGWGETQYF
TGTGCCAGCAGCCCGAGCGGGTGGGGAGAGACCCAGTACTTC
>TRBD1|.|TRBJ2-7|TRBV28
CASSFSRQGGSYEQYF
TGTGCCAGCAGTTTTTCCCGACAGGGGGGGTCCTACGAGCAGTACTTC
>.|once|TRBJ2-1|TRBV5-1
CASSLDGSYNEQFF
TGCGCCAGCAGCTTGGACGGCAGCTACAATGAGCAGTTCTTC
>TRBD1|.|TRBJ2-3|TRBV15
CATSPEAGTGSTDTQYF
TGTGCCACCAGCCCTGAGGCCGGGACAGGGAGCACAGATACGCAGTATTTT
>TRBD1|.|TRBJ2-7|TRBV11-3
CASSLNLGDRSYEQYF
TGTGCCAGCAGCTTAAACCTCGGGGACAGGTCCTACGAGCAGTACTTC
>.|.|TRBJ1-1|TRBV11-2
CASSVGWANGKAFF
TGTGCCAGCAGCGTAGGATGGGCGAACGGGAAAGCTTTCTTT
>TRBD1|.|TRBJ2-5|TRBV2
CASSGDRKETQYF
TGTGCCAGCAGTGGGGACAGAAAAGAGACCCAGTACTTC
>.|.|TRBJ2-5|TRBV18
CASSPPAYQETQYF
TGTGCCAGCTCACCACCGGCGTACCAAGAGACCCAGTACTTC
>.|.|TRBJ1-6|TRBV9
CASSPGGGTEYNSPLHF
TGTGCCAGCAGCCCCGGGGGGGGGACGGAGTATAATTCACCCCTCCACTTT
>.|.|TRBJ2-5|TRBV28
CASSRSRGETQYF
TGTGCCAGCAGCCGATCTAGGGGGGAGACCCAGTACTTC
>.|.|TRBJ1-1|TRBV9
CASSVVGTGEAFF
TGTGCCAGCAGCGTAGTTGGGACGGGAGAAGCTTTCTTT
>TRBD1|.|TRBJ2-7|TRBV7-6
CASSLGRGQGAYEQYF
TGTGCCAGCAGCTTAGGGAGGGGACAGGGGGCCTACGAGCAGTACTTC
>.|once|TRBJ1-1|TRBV6-1
CASRSWGENTEAFF
TGTGCCAGCAGATCATGGGGGGAGAACACTGAAGCTTTCTTT
>TRBD2|.|TRBJ2-1|TRBV7-8
CASTPLAGVGDEQFF
TGTGCCAGCACCCCCTTAGCGGGGGTGGGAGATGAGCAGTTCTTC
>TRBD1|.|TRBJ1-1|TRBV28
CASSFPGQGLRVTTEAFF
TGTGCCAGCAGTTTTCCGGGACAGGGTTTAAGGGTGACAACTGAAGCTTTCTTT
>.|once|TRBJ2-1|TRBV10-3
CAILSQLNNEQFF
TGTGCCATATTATCGCAGCTAAACAATGAGCAGTTCTTC
>TRBD2|.|TRBJ2-2|TRBV5-4
CASSLRLGLAGVTSGELFF
TGTGCCAGCAGCTTGAGGCTTGGTCTAGCGGGGGTGACATCCGGGGAGCTGTTTTTT
>.|.|TRBJ2-7|TRBV29-1
CSAQDRDGAYEQYF
TGCAGCGCGCAAGACCGGGACGGGGCCTACGAGCAGTACTTC
>.|.|TRBJ2-6|TRBV4-3
CASSQEQGSGANVLTF
TGCGCCAGCAGCCAAGAACAGGGTTCTGGGGCCAACGTCCTGACTTTC
>.|few|TRBJ2-7|TRBV27
CASSSIGGYEQYF
TGTGCCAGCAGTTCAATTGGGGGCTACGAGCAGTACTTC
>TRBD1|.|TRBJ1-1|TRBV10-3
CAISESWDSMNTEAFF
TGTGCCATCAGTGAGTCGTGGGACAGCATGAACACTGAAGCTTTCTTT
>TRBD1|.|TRBJ2-3|TRBV27
CASSLDRGSTDTQYF
TGTGCCAGCAGTTTAGACAGGGGGAGCACAGATACGCAGTATTTT
>.|.|TRBJ1-2|TRBV7-8
CASSITGANGYTF
TGTGCCAGCAGCATAACGGGGGCTAATGGCTACACCTTC
>.|.|TRBJ2-7|TRBV9
CASSGREGASYEQYF
TGTGCCAGCAGCGGCAGGGAAGGGGCATCCTACGAGCAGTACTTC
>.|.|TRBJ2-1|TRBV4-3
CASSLKWGGGYNEQFF
TGCGCCAGCAGCCTCAAGTGGGGGGGCGGGTACAATGAGCAGTTCTTC
>.|once|TRBJ2-6|TRBV7-8
CASSLVAGSGANVLTF
TGTGCCAGCAGCTTAGTGGCGGGTTCTGGGGCCAACGTCCTGACTTTC
>.|.|TRBJ2-7|TRBV2
CASSEPTYEQYF
TGTGCCAGCAGTGAACCAACCTACGAGCAGTACTTC
>TRBD2|.|TRBJ2-7|TRBV25-1
CASSQQGVAGGSFGEQYF
TGTGCCAGCAGTCAACAGGGAGTAGCGGGGGGGTCCTTCGGCGAGCAGTACTTC
>.|few|TRBJ2-5|TRBV6-1
CASIVERETQYF
TGTGCCAGCATCGTTGAGCGGGAGACCCAGTACTTC
>.|few|TRBJ2-2|TRBV7-8
CASSLGGPSGELFF
TGTGCCAGCAGCTTGGGGGGGCCGTCCGGGGAGCTGTTTTTT
>TRBD1|once|TRBJ2-7|TRBV19
CASSTGQGPSYEQYF
TGTGCCAGTAGTACCGGACAGGGGCCCTCCTACGAGCAGTACTTC
>.|.|TRBJ2-1|TRBV27
CASRTWREQFF
TGTGCCAGCAGAACTTGGCGTGAGCAGTTCTTC
>.|.|TRBJ2-3|TRBV5-6
CASSPPTKSTQYF
TGTGCCAGCAGCCCGCCCACTAAATCTACGCAGTATTTT